Listed here are 18 T cell receptor beta chains from one sample, sequenced in a study of T cell responses to AZD1222 COVID-19 vaccine (TCRdb year 2021). Libraries were made using the immunoSEQ multiplex PCR assay. TCRdb provides this immuneACCESS table in a form limited to in-frame rearrangements. Some clones are lacking; in checked studies, under half of them reflect an unresolved V gene, and why the rest are absent is not known. Recorded for this sample are around 130,000 clones; over 90% of them occurred a single time. The ten top clones hold 5% to 5.5% of the sample. This specimen's time point label, per the study, means: baseline before first vaccination. The sequencing here drew on peripheral blood, taken on day 0 of AZD1222 vaccination. The receptor set was obtained from an adult in good health.

This rearrangement joins TRBV9 to TRBJ2-1, with a possible D match to TRBD1 (5 bases). The CDR3 contains 11 residues. Germline-derived CDR1 and CDR2 are SGDLS and YYNGEE. V lost 7 bases, J lost 8 bases, and 10 bases lay in between. The CDR3 loop reads CASAREHEQFF. The CDR3 DNA reads TGTGCCAGCGCCAGGGAACATGAGCAGTTCTTC.

CDR3 DNA sequence: TGTGCTAGTGGCCCAGGAAGGGGATCGAATTCACCCCTCCACTTT. Protein: CASGPGRGSNSPLHF. The rearrangement joins TRBV12-5 to TRBJ1-6, with a weak D call TRBD1 (5 bases). Germline values: CDR1 LGHNT, CDR2 FRNRAP. The CDR3 extends over 15 amino acids. V lost 6 bases and J lost 7, with 16 bases in between. The variable domain in full, with the rest retrieved from reference TRBV12-5 and TRBJ1-6, is DARVTQTPRHKVTEMGQEVTMRCQPILGHNTVFWYRQTMMQGLELLAYFRNRAPLDDSGMPKDRFSAEMPDATLATLKIQPSEPRDSAVYFCASGPGRGSNSPLHFGNGTRLTVT.

The gene calls are TRBV5-1 and TRBJ2-7, with TRBD1 identical over 10 bases. With 2 bases clipped from V and 5 bases from J, the junction kept 4 bases outside the gene matches. This CDR3 is built from 14 residues. Germline lookup yields CDR1 SGHRS and CDR2 YFSETQ. The CDR3 bases are TGCGCCAGCAGCTTACGGGACAGGGGCGACGAGCAGTACTTC. Translated: CASSLRDRGDEQYF.

The chain couples TRBV4-1 to TRBJ2-1; 8 bases map to TRBD2. V lost 4 bases to trimming and J lost 7 bases; unmatched junction nucleotides: 6. The CDR3 sequence is 14 residues long. CDR1 MGHRA and CDR2 YSYEKL come from the germline V gene. CDR3 in amino acids: CASSLAGSGNEQFF. The DNA of the CDR3 is TGCGCCAGCAGCCTAGCGGGGAGTGGGAATGAGCAGTTCTTC.

CDR3 residues: CASSQDDRQNTEAFF. In DNA, the CDR3 is TGTGCCAGCAGCCAAGACGACCGACAGAACACTGAAGCTTTCTTT. This sequence joins TRBV14 and TRBJ1-1; no firm D call. Trimming left V 0 bases short and J 1 base short, with 9 bases between. Germline V gene data show CDR1 as SGHDN and CDR2 as FVKESK. This CDR3 has 15 amino acids. The whole variable domain, filled in from reference TRBV14 and TRBJ1-1, reads EAGVTQFPSHSVIEKGQTVTLRCDPISGHDNLYWYRRVMGKEIKFLLHFVKESKQDESGMPNNRFLAERTGGTYSTLKVQPAELEDSGVYFCASSQDDRQNTEAFFGQGTRLTVV.

V gene TRBV30 combines with J gene TRBJ1-2, with a possible D match to TRBD1 (6 bases). Germline CDR1 reads GTSNPN; CDR2 reads SVGIG (reference sequence). There are 13 residues in the CDR3. Between the trimmed V and J ends, which lost 8 bases and 5 bases, there was a span of 18 bases. DNA of the CDR3: TGTGCCCTACATGGGGGGCCATCTTATGGCTACACCTTC. Protein sequence: CALHGGPSYGYTF. The full variable domain, completed using reference TRBV30 and TRBJ1-2, is SQTIHQWPATLVQPVGSPLSLECTVEGTSNPNLYWYRQAAGRGLQLLFYSVGIGQISSEVPQNLSASRPQDRQFILSSKKLLLSDSGFYLCALHGGPSYGYTFGSGTRLTVV.

The chain is built from TRBV5-5 and TRBJ1-1; the D is unclear. V gave up 0 bases and J gave up 7 bases, with 13 bases separating them. This CDR3 has 14 residues. Germline CDR1 and CDR2: SGHKS and YYEKEE (reference sequence). The CDR3 spells CASSLAVYSYEAFF. CDR3 in DNA: TGTGCCAGCAGCTTGGCCGTGTACTCCTATGAAGCTTTCTTT.

The chain has TRBV27 and TRBJ2-7; a possible D gene is TRBD1 (7 bases). The V end was cut by 4 bases, the J end by 3 bases, with 19 bases between. Per germline, CDR1 MNHEY and CDR2 SMNVEV (reference sequence). There are 16 residues in the CDR3. The CDR3 coding sequence is TGTGCCAGCAGTTCCCTCAGGGGGGTGCCCCTCTACGAGCAGTACTTC. Its translation is CASSSLRGVPLYEQYF.

J is TRBJ2-2 and V is TRBV13; D not certain. The CDR3 runs to 13 residues. Looked up from germline, CDR1 is PRHDT and CDR2 is FYEKMQ (reference sequence). V was trimmed by 4 bases and J by 3 bases, leaving 6 bases between them. The CDR3 protein is CASSSPYTGELFF. CDR3 in DNA: TGTGCCAGCAGCTCGCCTTACACCGGGGAGCTGTTTTTT.

The V gene is TRBV6-4, the J gene TRBJ1-1, with D possibly matching TRBD1 (6 bases). Germline V gene sequence: CDR1 MRHNA, CDR2 SNTAGT. Trimming took 5 bases from V and 3 from J, leaving 10 bases between them. The CDR3 is 13 residues long. The CDR3 nucleotides are TGTGCCAGCAGTCGGACAGACCACACTGAAGCTTTCTTT. Protein product: CASSRTDHTEAFF.

The rearrangement links TRBV6-2 or TRBV6-3 to TRBJ1-1; D remains unclear. The CDR3 spans 14 residues. Per germline, CDR1 MNHEY and CDR2 SVGEGT. V was shortened by 0 bases and J by 1 base, with 6 bases between the two germline ends. The CDR3 reads CASSYSRKNTEAFF. In DNA, the CDR3 is TGTGCCAGCAGTTACTCGAGAAAGAACACTGAAGCTTTCTTT.

This clone has a handful of counts. The rearrangement links TRBV3-1 (or the pseudogene TRBV3-2) to TRBJ2-2; perhaps TRBD2 as D (6 bases). Germline CDR1 and CDR2: LGHDT and YNNKEL (reference sequence). The CDR3 extends over 15 amino acids. Trimming cost V 1 base and J 4 bases, with 10 bases left between them. The CDR3 region is CASSQVRAGTGELFF. The CDR3 DNA follows: TGTGCCAGCAGCCAAGTCAGAGCGGGCACCGGGGAGCTGTTTTTT.

The V gene is TRBV19, the J gene TRBJ2-7; TRBD1 aligns across 8 bases. CDR3 size: 13 residues. Germline V gene lookup returns CDR1 LNHDA and CDR2 SQIVND (reference sequence). V shed 5 bases and J 7 bases; nucleotides not matched to a gene: 7. The CDR3 nucleotides are TGTGCCAGTAGTTTCAGGGGGCCGGGGGAGCAGTACTTC. Translating it yields CASSFRGPGEQYF.

The rearrangement joins TRBV9 to TRBJ2-7; D remains ambiguous. This CDR3 is built from 14 residues. Germline loops: CDR1 SGDLS, CDR2 YYNGEE. Trimming left V 0 bases short and J 1 base short, with 8 bases between. CDR3 nucleotides: TGTGCCAGCAGCGTAGAGATGGGGTCCTACGAGCAGTACTTC. Its translation is CASSVEMGSYEQYF.

The chain recombines TRBV13 with TRBJ1-4; 10 bases are a match to TRBD1. The CDR3 spans 15 residues. Germline values: CDR1 PRHDT, CDR2 FYEKMQ (reference sequence). The V and J ends lost 5 bases and 8 bases, in that order; junction bases with no gene match: 8. CDR3 residues: CASSPGGQGGEKLFF. The CDR3 nucleotides are TGTGCCAGCAGCCCCGGAGGACAGGGGGGGGAAAAACTGTTTTTT.

V and J are TRBV27 and TRBJ1-5, with D maybe TRBD1 (5 bases). Germline V CDR1 and CDR2: MNHEY, SMNVEV (reference sequence). This CDR3 region has 14 residues. Trimming pared 4 bases from V and 3 bases from J, leaving 10 bases between. The CDR3 region has the DNA TGTGCCAGCAGTTCAGGGTGGCCCAATCAGCCCCAGCATTTT. Translated: CASSSGWPNQPQHF.

The chain carries TRBV28 and TRBJ1-5, with D tentatively TRBD1 (5 bases). The CDR3 runs to 13 residues. The ends were cut back, 6 bases at V and 5 bases at J, with 11 bases in the middle. In germline, CDR1 is MDHEN, CDR2 SYDVKM. CDR3 bases: TGTGCCAGCAGGTTACAGGAATATCAGCCCCAGCATTTT. Its translation is CASRLQEYQPQHF.

This rearrangement joins TRBV7-9 to TRBJ1-3; TRBD1 matches 7 bases. Germline V gene lookup returns CDR1 SEHNR and CDR2 FQNEAQ (reference sequence). Trimming at V came to 4 bases and at J to 4 bases, leaving 4 bases not matched to a gene. The CDR3 spans 14 residues. The CDR3 bases are TGTGCCAGCAGCTCTGCGGGACAGGGAAACACCATATATTTT. This gives the protein CASSSAGQGNTIYF.